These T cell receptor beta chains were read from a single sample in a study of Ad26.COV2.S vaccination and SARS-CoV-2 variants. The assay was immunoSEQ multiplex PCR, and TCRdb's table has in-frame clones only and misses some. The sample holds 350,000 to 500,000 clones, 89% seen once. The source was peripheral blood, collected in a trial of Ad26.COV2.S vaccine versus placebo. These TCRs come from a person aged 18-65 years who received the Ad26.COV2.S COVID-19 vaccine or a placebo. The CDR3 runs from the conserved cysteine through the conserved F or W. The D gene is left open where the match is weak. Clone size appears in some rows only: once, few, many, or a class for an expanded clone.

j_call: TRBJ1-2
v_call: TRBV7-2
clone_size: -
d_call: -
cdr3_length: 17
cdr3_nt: TGTGCCAGCAGCTCGCCGATGGGGGGGGCGCGGGCGCTCGGCTACACCTTC
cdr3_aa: CASSSPMGGARALGYTF

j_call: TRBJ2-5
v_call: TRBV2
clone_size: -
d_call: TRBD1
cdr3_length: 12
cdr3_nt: TGTGCCAGCAGGGACAGGGTTGGGACCCAGTACTTC
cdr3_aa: CASRDRVGTQYF

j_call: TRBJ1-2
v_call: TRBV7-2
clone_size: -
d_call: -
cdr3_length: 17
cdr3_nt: TGTGCCAGCAGCCTACAGGCTGCGGGGGGGTCCGCCTGGGGCTACACCTTC
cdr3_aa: CASSLQAAGGSAWGYTF

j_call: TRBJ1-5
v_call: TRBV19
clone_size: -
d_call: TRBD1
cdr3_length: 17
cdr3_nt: TGTGCCAGTAGTATCGGCTGGACAGGGGGTATGGGGCAGCCCCAGCATTTT
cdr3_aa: CASSIGWTGGMGQPQHF

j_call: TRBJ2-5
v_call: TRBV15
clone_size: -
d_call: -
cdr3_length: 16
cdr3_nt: TGTGCCACCAGCAGGTCACAGGCAAATGACCGAGAGACCCAGTACTTC
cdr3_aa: CATSRSQANDRETQYF

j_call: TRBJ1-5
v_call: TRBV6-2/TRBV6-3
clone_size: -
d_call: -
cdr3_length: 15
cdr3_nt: TGTGCCAGCAGTTACTCGAGGTTAGGGATACAGCCCCAGCATTTT
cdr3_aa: CASSYSRLGIQPQHF

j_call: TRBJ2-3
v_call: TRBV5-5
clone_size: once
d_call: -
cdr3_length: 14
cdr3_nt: TGTGCCAGCAGCTTCGTCAGAAGCACAGATACGCAGTATTTT
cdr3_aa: CASSFVRSTDTQYF

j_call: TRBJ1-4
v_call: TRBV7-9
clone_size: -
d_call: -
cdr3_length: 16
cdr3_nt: TGTGCCAGCAGCTTAGGGGTCGGGGCAACTAATGAAAAACTGTTTTTT
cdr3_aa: CASSLGVGATNEKLFF

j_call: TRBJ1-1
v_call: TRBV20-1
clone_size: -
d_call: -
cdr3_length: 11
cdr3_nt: TGCAGTGCTAGTGGCTACACTGAAGCTTTCTTT
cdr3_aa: CSASGYTEAFF

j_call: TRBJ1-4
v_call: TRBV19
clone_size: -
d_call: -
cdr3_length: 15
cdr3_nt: TGTGCCAGTAGTATTCACGGTCCTACCTATCGGGAACTGTTTTTT
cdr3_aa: CASSIHGPTYRELFF

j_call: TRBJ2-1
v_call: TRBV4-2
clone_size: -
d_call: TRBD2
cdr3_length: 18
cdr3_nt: TGTGCCAGCAGCCAAGACCCCTTAGCGGGGAGATTAGGTAATGAGCAGTTCTTC
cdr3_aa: CASSQDPLAGRLGNEQFF

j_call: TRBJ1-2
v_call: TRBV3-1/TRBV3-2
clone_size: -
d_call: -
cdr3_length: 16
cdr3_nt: TGTGCCAGCAGCCAAGTTCCACAGGGCCCGTCGGATGGCTACACCTTC
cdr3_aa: CASSQVPQGPSDGYTF

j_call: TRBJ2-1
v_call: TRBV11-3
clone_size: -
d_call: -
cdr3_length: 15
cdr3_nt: TGTGCCAGCAGCTTGGGGAGAGGGGGCTACAATGAGCAGTTCTTC
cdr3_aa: CASSLGRGGYNEQFF

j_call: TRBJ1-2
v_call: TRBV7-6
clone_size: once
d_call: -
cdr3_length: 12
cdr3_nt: TGTGCCAGCAGCTTAACGGGGGATGGCTACACCTTC
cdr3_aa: CASSLTGDGYTF

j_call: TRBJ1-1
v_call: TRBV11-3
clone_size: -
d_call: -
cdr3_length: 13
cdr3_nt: TGTGCCAGCAGCTCCGGATGGAGCACTGAAGCTTTCTTT
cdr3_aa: CASSSGWSTEAFF

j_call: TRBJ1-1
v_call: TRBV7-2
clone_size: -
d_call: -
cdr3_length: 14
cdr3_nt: TGTGCCAGCAGCTTAAACAAGATGAACACTGAAGCTTTCTTT
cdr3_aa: CASSLNKMNTEAFF

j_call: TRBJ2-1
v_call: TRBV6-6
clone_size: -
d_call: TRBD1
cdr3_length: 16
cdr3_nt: TGTGCCAGCAGTTACGGTGGGACAGGTTCCTACAATGAGCAGTTCTTC
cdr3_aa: CASSYGGTGSYNEQFF

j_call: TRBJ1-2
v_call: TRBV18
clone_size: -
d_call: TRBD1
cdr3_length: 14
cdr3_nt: TGTGCCAGCTCACGGGACAGGGGGCTCTTCGGCTACACCTTC
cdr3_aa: CASSRDRGLFGYTF

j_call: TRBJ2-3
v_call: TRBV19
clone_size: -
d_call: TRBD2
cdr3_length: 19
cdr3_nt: TGTGCCAGTAGTATGGGCCTAGCGGGGGCTCACGATAGAACAGATACGCAGTATTTT
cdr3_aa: CASSMGLAGAHDRTDTQYF

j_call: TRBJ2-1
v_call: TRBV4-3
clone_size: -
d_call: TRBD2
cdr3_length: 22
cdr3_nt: TGCGCCAGCAGCCACGCCGGGCCGTGGGAAAGACTAGCGGGGGGGATCTACAATGAGCAGTTCTTC
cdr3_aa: CASSHAGPWERLAGGIYNEQFF

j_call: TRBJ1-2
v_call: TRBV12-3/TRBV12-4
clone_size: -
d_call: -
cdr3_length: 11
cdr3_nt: TGTGCCAGCAGTTTAGGGTACGGCTACACCTTC
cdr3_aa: CASSLGYGYTF

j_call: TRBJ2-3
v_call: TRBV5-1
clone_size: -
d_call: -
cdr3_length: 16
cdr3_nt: TGCGCCAGCAGCCCCGGGACTTCGATGCTCACAGATACGCAGTATTTT
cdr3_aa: CASSPGTSMLTDTQYF

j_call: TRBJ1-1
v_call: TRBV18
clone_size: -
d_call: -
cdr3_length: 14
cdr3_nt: TGTGCCAGCTCACCTCCGAAGGGGAACACTGAAGCTTTCTTT
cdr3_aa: CASSPPKGNTEAFF

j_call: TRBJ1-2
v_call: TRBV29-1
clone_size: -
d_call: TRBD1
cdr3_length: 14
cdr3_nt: TGCAGCGTTACCGGGACAGGGAAAGGCTATGGCTACACCTTC
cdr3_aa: CSVTGTGKGYGYTF

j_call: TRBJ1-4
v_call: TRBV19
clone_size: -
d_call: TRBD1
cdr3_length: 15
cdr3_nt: TGTGCCAGTAGTCCGCCAGGACAGGGGTCGGATAGACTGTTTTTT
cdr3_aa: CASSPPGQGSDRLFF

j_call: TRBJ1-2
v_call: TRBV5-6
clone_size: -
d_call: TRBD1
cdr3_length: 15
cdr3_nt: TGTGCCAGCAGCGAAATACAGGGGGCGCGGGGTGGCTACACCTTC
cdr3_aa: CASSEIQGARGGYTF

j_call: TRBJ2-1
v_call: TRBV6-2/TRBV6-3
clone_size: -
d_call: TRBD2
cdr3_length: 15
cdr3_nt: TGTGCCAGCAGTAAGTGGGGACTAGTTAGGGGTGAGCAGTTCTTC
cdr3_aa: CASSKWGLVRGEQFF

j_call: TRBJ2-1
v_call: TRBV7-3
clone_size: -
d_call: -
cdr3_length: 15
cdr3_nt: TGTGCCAGCAGCTTAAACATCCACAGAGACAATGAGCAGTTCTTC
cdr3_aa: CASSLNIHRDNEQFF

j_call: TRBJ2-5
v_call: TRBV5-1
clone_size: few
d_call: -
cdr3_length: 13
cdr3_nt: TGCGCCAGCCGGGTAATCGGGCAAGAGACCCAGTACTTC
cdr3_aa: CASRVIGQETQYF

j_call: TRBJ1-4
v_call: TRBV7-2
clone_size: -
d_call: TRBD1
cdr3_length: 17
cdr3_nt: TGTGCCAGCAGCCTCCGTCGAGGGGGCCTAGCTAATGAAAAACTGTTTTTT
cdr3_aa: CASSLRRGGLANEKLFF

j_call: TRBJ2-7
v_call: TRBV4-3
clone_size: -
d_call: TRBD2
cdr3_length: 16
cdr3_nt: TGCGCCAGCAGCCAAGATCTGACTAGCGGGCCCCGGAAGCAGTACTTC
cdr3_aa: CASSQDLTSGPRKQYF

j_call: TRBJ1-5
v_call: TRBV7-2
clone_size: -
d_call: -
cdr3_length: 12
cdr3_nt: TGTGCCAGCAGCTTAGATCGTACGCCCCAGCATTTT
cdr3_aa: CASSLDRTPQHF

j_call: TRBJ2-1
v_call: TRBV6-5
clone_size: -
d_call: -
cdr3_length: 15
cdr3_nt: TGTGCCAGCAGTTTTGGGGCACCAACCTACAATGAGCAGTTCTTC
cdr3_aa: CASSFGAPTYNEQFF

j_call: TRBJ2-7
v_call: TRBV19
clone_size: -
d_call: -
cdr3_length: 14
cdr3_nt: TGTGCCAGTAGTATCTGGCCAGGGGAGCTCGAGCAGTACTTC
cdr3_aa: CASSIWPGELEQYF

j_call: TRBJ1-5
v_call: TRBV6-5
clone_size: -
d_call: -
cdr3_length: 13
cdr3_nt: TGTGCCAGCAGCCCCCAGTGGGAGCAGCCCCAGCATTTT
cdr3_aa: CASSPQWEQPQHF

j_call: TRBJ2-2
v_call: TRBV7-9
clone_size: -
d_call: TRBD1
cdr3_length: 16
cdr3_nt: TGTGCCAGCAGTCCCCCGGGACAGGGGATCGCCGGGGAGCTGTTTTTT
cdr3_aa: CASSPPGQGIAGELFF

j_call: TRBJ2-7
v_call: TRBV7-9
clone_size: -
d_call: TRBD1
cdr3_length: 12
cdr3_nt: TGTGGATGCGGACAGGCGGACTACGAGCAGTACTTC
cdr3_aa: CGCGQADYEQYF

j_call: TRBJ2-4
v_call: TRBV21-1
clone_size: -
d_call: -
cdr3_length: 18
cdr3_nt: TGTGCCAGCAGCGACGGGACTAGCGTTAAGGGGGCCAAAAACATTCAGTACTTC
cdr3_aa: CASSDGTSVKGAKNIQYF

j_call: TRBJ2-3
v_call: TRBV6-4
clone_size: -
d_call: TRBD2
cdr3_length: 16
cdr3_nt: TGTGCCAGCAGTGAGGGGACTAGCGGGAGTGGGGATACGCAGTATTTT
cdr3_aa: CASSEGTSGSGDTQYF

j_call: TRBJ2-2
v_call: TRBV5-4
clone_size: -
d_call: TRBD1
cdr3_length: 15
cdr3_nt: TGTGCCAGCAGCTTGGGGACAGGGGGGACCGGGGAGCTGTTTTTT
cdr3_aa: CASSLGTGGTGELFF

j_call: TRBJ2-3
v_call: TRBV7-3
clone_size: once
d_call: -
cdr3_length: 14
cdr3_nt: TGTGCCAGCAGCTTAGCGGGACCCACAGATACGCAGTATTTT
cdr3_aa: CASSLAGPTDTQYF

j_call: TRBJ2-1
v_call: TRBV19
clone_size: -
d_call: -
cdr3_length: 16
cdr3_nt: TGTGCCAGTAGTCCCTTCAGCGGTCCCTCCTACAATGAGCAGTTCTTC
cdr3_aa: CASSPFSGPSYNEQFF

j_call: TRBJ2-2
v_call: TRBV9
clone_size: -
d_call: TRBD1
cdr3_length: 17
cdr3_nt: TGTGCCAGCAGCGTGTCTACCGGGACAGGGGACACCGGGGAGCTGTTTTTT
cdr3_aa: CASSVSTGTGDTGELFF

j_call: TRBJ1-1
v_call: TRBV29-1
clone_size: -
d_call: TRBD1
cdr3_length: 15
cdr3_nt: TGCAGCGTTGCCGGGACAGGGAGAGGGAACACTGAAGCTTTCTTT
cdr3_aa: CSVAGTGRGNTEAFF

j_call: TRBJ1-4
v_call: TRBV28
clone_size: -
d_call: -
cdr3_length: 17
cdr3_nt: TGTGCCAGCAGTTTACTTTGGGGCCCTGCAACTAATGAAAAACTGTTTTTT
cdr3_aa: CASSLLWGPATNEKLFF

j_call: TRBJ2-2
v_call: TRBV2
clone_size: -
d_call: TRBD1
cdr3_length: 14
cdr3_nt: TGTGCCAGCAGAGGACAGGGTATCACCGGGGAGCTGTTTTTT
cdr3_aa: CASRGQGITGELFF

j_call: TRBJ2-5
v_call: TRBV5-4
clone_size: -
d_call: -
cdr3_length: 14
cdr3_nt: TGTGCCAGCAGCAAAGGGGGGGAGCAAGAGACCCAGTACTTC
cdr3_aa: CASSKGGEQETQYF

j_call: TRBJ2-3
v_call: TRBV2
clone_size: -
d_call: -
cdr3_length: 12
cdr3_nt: TGTGCCAGCAAATTCTACGTGGATACGCAGTATTTT
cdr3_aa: CASKFYVDTQYF

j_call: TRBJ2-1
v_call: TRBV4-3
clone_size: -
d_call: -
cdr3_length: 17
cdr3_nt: TGCGCCAGCAGCCAAACGACCTTGGGCCTCTCCTACAATGAGCAGTTCTTC
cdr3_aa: CASSQTTLGLSYNEQFF